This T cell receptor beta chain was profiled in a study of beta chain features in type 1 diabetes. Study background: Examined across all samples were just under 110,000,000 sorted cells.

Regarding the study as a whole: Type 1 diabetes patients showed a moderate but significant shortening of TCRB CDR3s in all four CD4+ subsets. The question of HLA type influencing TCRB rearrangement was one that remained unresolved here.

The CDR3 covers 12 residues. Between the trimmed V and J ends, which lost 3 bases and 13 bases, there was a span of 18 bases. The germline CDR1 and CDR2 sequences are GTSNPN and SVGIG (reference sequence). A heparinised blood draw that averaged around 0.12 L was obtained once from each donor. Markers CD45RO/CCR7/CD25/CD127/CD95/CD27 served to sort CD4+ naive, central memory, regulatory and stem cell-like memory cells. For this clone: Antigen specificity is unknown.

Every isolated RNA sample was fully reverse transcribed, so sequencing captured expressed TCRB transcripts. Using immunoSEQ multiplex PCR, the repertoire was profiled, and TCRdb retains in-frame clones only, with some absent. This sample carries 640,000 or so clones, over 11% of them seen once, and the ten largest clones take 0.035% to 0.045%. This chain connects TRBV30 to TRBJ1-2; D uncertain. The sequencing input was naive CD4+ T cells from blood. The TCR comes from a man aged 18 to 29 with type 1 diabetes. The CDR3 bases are TGTGCCTGGAGCCTTGACCGGAGGTCGACCACCTTC. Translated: CAWSLDRRSTTF.